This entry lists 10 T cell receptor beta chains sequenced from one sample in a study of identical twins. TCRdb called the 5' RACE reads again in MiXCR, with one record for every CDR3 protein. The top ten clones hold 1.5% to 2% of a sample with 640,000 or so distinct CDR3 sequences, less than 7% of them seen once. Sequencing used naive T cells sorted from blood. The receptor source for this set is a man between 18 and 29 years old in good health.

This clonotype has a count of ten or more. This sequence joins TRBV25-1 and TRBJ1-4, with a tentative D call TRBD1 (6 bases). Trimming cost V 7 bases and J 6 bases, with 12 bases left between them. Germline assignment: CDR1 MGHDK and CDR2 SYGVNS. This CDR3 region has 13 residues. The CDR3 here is CASTGTPDEKLFF. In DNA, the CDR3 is TGTGCCAGCACCGGGACACCCGATGAAAAACTGTTTTTT.

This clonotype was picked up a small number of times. The DNA for the CDR3 is TGTGCCAGCGATTCGGGGACAGGGGTATACAATGAGCAGTTCTTC. This encodes CASDSGTGVYNEQFF. V is TRBV6-2 or TRBV6-3 and J is TRBJ2-1; TRBD1 agrees at 10 bases. V was pared by 8 bases and J by 4 bases, with 8 bases of the junction left unmatched. CDR1 and CDR2 from the germline V gene are MNHEY and SVGEGT. CDR3 length: 15 amino acids.

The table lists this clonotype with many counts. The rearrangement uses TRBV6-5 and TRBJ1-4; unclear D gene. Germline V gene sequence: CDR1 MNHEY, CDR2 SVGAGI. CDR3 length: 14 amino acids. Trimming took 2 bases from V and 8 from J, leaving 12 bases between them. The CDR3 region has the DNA TGTGCCAGCAGTTACATGGCTGGGAGCGAAAAACTGTTTTTT. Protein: CASSYMAGSEKLFF.

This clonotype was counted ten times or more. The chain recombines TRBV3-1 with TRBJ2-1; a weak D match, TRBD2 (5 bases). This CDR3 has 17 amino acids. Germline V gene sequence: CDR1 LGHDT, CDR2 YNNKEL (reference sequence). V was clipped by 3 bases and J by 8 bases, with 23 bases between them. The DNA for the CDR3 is TGTGCCAGCAGCCACCGCAGCGGTTGGGAAGAAAGGGATGAGCAGTTCTTC. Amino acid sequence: CASSHRSGWEERDEQFF.

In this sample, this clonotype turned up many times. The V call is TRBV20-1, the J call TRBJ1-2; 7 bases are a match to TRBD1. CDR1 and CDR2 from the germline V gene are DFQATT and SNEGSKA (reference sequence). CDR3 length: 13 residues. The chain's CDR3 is CTADRPSNYGYTF. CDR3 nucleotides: TGCACCGCGGACAGGCCATCTAACTATGGCTACACCTTC.

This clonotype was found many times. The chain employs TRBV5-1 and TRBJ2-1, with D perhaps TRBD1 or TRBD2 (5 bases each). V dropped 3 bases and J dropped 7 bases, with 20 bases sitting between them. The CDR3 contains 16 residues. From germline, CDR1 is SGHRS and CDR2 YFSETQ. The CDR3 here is CASSYRTLGEGNEQFF. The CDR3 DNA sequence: TGCGCCAGCAGCTACCGGACCCTGGGGGAAGGTAATGAGCAGTTCTTC.

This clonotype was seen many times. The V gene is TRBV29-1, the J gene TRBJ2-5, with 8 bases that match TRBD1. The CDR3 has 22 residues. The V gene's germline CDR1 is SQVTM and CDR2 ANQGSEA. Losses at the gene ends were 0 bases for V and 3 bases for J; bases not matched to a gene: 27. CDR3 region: CSVEDLRDRSEKGQGRKETQYF. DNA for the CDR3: TGCAGCGTTGAAGATCTTCGGGATAGGTCGGAAAAAGGACAGGGTCGAAAAGAGACCCAGTACTTC. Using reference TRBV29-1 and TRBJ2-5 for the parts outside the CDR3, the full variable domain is SAVISQKPSRDICQRGTSLTIQCQVDSQVTMMFWYRQQPGQSLTLIATANQGSEATYESGFVIDKFPISRPNLTFSTLTVSNMSPEDSSIYLCSVEDLRDRSEKGQGRKETQYFGPGTRLLVL.

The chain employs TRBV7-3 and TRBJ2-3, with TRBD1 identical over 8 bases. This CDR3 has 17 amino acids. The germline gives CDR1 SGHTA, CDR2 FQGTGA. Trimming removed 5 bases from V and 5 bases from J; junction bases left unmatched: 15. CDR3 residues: CASSTTGQGYWKDTQYF. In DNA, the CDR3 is TGTGCCAGCAGCACGACAGGACAGGGATATTGGAAAGATACGCAGTATTTT.

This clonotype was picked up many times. The CDR3 nucleotides are TGTGCCAGCAGCCTTAGCGGGAGGATCTACAATGAGCAGTTCTTC. Translating it yields CASSLSGRIYNEQFF. The V and J genes are TRBV7-2 and TRBJ2-1; TRBD2 aligns across 10 bases. The germline CDR1 and CDR2 sequences are SGHTA and FQGNSA. V lost 5 bases and J lost 3; bases outside the gene matches: 4. CDR3 length equals 15 residues. Filled out from reference TRBV7-2 and TRBJ2-1, the complete variable domain reads GAGVSQSPSNKVTEKGKDVELRCDPISGHTALYWYRQSLGQGLEFLIYFQGNSAPDKSGLPSDRFSAERTGGSVSTLTIQRTQQEDSAVYLCASSLSGRIYNEQFFGPGTRLTVL.

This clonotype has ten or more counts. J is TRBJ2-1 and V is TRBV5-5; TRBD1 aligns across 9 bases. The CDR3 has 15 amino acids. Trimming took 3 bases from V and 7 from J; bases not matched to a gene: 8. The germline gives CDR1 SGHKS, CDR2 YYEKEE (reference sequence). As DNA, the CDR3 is TGTGCCAGCAGCTACGACAGGGGGTTGGGTAATGAGCAGTTCTTC. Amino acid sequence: CASSYDRGLGNEQFF.